These 3 T cell receptor beta chains were sequenced from one sample in a study of T cells in Graves' hyperthyroidism and ophthalmopathy. The TCR beta CDR3 regions underwent amplification using RNA transcripts as the source. First-round RT-PCR of the TCR CDR3 relied on the HTBI primer set. TCRdb re-called the multiplex PCR reads through MiXCR, storing one row per CDR3 protein. Of about 700,000 distinct CDR3 sequences detected, about 14% appear once; the ten largest clones hold about 9.4%. Source material: blood. These receptors were collected from a woman aged 18-35 years with Graves' hyperthyroidism.

This clonotype was found a few times. The J gene is TRBJ1-1, the V gene TRBV19; 8 positions match TRBD1. The CDR3 contains 14 residues. Germline trimming cut 8 bases from V and 5 bases from J; bases unmatched to any gene: 10. Looked up from germline, CDR1 is LNHDA and CDR2 is SQIVND (reference sequence). The CDR3: CASGWTGRGTEAFF. The CDR3 nucleotides are TGTGCCAGTGGTTGGACAGGGCGAGGGACTGAAGCTTTCTTT.

In this sample, this clonotype turned up many times. V gene TRBV2 combines with J gene TRBJ2-1; perhaps TRBD1 as D (5 bases). The CDR3 consists of 17 residues. CDR1 and CDR2 (germline): SNHLY, FYNNEI. Trimming took off 0 bases at V and 6 bases at J, with 18 bases between the two ends. DNA of the CDR3: TGTGCCAGCAGTGAAGCGATAGTAGGCCCAACAGGCAATGAGCAGTTCTTC. This encodes CASSEAIVGPTGNEQFF.

This clonotype was detected a few times. This chain joins TRBV6-1 and TRBJ2-5; no definite D call. CDR1 and CDR2 (germline): MNHNS, SASEGT. This CDR3 has 11 residues. The V end lost 6 bases, the J end lost 7 bases, and 9 bases lay between the germline ends. CDR3 DNA: TGTGCCAGCAGAAACCCCGGGACCCAGTACTTC. Protein product: CASRNPGTQYF.